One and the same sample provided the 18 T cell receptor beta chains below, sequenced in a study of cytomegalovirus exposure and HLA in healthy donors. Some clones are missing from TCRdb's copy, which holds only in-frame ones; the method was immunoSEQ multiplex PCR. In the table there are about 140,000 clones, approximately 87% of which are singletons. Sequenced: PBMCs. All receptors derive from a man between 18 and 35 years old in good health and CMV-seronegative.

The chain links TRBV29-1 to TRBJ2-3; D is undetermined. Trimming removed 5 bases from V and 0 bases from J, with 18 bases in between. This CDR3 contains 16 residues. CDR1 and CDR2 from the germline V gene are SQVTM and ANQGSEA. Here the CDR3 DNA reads TGCAGCGTTTCCATGAGCTCTAAGCGTAGCACAGATACGCAGTATTTT. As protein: CSVSMSSKRSTDTQYF.

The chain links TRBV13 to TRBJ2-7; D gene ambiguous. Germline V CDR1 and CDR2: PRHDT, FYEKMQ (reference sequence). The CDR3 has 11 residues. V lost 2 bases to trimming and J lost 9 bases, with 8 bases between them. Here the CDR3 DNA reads TGTGCCAGCAGCTTATCGGGTCTGCAGTACTTC. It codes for CASSLSGLQYF.

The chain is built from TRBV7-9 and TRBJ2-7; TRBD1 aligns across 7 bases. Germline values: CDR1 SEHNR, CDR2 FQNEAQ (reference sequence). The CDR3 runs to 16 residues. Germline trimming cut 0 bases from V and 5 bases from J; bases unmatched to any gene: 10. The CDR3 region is CASSLATGTEYDEQYF. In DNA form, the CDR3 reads TGTGCCAGCAGCTTAGCTACAGGGACAGAGTACGACGAGCAGTACTTC.

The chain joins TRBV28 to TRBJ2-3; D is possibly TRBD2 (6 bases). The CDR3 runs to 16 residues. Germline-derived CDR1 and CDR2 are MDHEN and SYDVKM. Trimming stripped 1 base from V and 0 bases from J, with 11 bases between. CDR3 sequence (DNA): TGTGCCAGCAGTTTATTCTGGACTACTAGCACAGATACGCAGTATTTT. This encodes CASSLFWTTSTDTQYF.

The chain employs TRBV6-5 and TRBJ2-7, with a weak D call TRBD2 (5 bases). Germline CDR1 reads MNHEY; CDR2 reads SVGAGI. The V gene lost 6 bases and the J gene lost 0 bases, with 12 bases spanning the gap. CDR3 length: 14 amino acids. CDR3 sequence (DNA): TGTGCCAGCAGGAGGACTCGATACTCCTACGAGCAGTACTTC. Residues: CASRRTRYSYEQYF.

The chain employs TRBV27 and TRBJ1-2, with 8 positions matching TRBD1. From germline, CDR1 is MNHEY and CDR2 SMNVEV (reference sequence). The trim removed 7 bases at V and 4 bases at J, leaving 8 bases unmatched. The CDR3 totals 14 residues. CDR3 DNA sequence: TGTGCCAGCAAAGGCAGGGGGCGCGTCTATGGCTACACCTTC. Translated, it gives CASKGRGRVYGYTF.

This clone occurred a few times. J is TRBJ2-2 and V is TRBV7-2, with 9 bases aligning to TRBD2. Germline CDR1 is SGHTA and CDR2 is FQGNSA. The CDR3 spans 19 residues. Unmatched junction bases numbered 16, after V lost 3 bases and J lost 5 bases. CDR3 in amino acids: CASSFTALGAGGSTGELFF. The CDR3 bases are TGTGCCAGCAGCTTCACTGCATTGGGGGCGGGAGGGAGTACCGGGGAGCTGTTTTTT.

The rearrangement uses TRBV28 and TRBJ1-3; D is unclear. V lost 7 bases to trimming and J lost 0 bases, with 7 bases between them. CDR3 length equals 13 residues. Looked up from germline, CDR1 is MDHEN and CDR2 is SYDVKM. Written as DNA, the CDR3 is TGTGCCAGCACCCGTAGCTCTGGAAACACCATATATTTT. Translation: CASTRSSGNTIYF.

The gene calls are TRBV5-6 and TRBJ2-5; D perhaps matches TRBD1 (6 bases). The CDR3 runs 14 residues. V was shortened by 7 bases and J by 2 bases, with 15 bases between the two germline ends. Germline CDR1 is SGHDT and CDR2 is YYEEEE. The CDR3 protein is CASCGSGAQETQYF. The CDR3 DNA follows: TGTGCCAGCTGCGGATCAGGGGCTCAAGAGACCCAGTACTTC.

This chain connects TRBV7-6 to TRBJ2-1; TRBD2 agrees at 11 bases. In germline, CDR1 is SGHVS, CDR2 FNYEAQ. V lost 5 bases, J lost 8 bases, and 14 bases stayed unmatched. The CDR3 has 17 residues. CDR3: CASSPFGLAGGRDEQFF. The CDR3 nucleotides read TGTGCCAGCAGCCCGTTCGGTCTAGCGGGGGGACGGGATGAGCAGTTCTTC.

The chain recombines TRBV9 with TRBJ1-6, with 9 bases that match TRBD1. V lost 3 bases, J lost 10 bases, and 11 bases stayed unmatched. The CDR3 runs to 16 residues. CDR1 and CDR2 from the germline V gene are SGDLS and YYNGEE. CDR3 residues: CASSASTGGWESPLHF. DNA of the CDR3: TGTGCCAGCAGCGCGTCCACAGGGGGCTGGGAGTCACCCCTCCACTTT.

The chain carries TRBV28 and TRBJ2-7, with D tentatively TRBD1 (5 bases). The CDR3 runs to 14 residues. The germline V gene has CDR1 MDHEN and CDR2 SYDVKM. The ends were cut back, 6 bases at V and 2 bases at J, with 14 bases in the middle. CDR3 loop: CASSLPTEAYEQYF. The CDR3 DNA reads TGTGCCAGCAGCCTGCCGACAGAAGCCTACGAGCAGTACTTC. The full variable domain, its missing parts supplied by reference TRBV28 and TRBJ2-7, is DVKVTQSSRYLVKRTGEKVFLECVQDMDHENMFWYRQDPGLGLRLIYFSYDVKMKEKGDIPEGYSVSREKKERFSLILESASTNQTSMYLCASSLPTEAYEQYFGPGTRLTVT.

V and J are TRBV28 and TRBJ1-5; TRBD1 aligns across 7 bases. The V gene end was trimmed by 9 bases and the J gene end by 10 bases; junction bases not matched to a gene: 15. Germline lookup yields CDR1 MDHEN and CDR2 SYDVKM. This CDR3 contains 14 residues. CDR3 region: CASLQDRRPSPQHF. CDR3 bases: TGTGCCAGTCTTCAGGACAGGCGCCCATCTCCCCAGCATTTT.

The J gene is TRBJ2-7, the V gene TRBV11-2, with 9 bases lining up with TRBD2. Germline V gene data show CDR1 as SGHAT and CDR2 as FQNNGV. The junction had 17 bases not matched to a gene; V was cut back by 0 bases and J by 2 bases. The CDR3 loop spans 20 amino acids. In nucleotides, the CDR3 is TGTGCCAGCAGCTTAGATTTGGGTCAGCGTCTAGCGGGGAGACCCTACGAGCAGTACTTC. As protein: CASSLDLGQRLAGRPYEQYF.

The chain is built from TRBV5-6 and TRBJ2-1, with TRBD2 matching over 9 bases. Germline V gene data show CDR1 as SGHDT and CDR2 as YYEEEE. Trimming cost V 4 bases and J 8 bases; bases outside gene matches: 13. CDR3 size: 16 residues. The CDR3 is CASSLGVAGVWDEQFF. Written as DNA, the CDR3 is TGTGCCAGCAGCCTCGGGGTAGCGGGAGTCTGGGATGAGCAGTTCTTC.

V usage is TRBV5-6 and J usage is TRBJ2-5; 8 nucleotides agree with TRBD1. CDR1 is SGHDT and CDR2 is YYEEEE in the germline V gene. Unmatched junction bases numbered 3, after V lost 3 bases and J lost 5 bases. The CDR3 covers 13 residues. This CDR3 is CASSWTGYETQYF. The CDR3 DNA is TGTGCCAGCAGCTGGACAGGGTACGAGACCCAGTACTTC.

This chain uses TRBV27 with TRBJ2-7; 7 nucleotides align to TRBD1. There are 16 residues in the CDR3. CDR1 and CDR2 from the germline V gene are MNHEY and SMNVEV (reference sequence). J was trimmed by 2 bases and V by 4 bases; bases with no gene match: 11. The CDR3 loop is CASSYSTGTVTYEQYF. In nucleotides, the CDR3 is TGTGCCAGCAGTTATTCCACCGGGACAGTAACCTACGAGCAGTACTTC.

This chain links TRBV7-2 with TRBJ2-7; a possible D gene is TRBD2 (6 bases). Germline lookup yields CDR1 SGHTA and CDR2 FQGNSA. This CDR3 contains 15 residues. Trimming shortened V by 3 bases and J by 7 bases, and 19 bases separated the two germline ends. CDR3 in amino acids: CASSLDFGSYREQYF. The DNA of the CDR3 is TGTGCCAGCAGCTTGGATTTCGGGAGCTACCGTGAGCAGTACTTC.